The present entry profiles one T cell receptor beta chain with its context. Antigen: not known. CDR3 length: 15 residues. CDR1 and CDR2 from the germline V gene are SGDLS and YYNGEE. V lost 3 bases, J lost 2 bases, and 15 bases lay in between. In blood CD8+ and CD4+ T cells, TCR beta underwent sequencing. This entry is derived from a study of CD8 T cells in Susac syndrome. Overall study results and limits: It was acknowledged in the study that the number of individuals who were included in its TCR sequencing and HLA analysis was relatively small.

When the RNA was reverse transcribed, random hexamers were used with an input of roughly 0.5 to 1 ug. TCR beta CDR3 was amplified by immunoSEQ covering 54 Vbeta and 13 Jbeta. Each CDR3 protein is one row after TCRdb ran MiXCR on the immunoSEQ multiplex PCR reads. The sample lists some 95,000 distinct CDR3 sequences, roughly 91% seen once, with 0.25% to 0.4% in the top ten. Specimen: CD8+ T cells from PBMCs. V usage is TRBV9 and J usage is TRBJ2-7, with D maybe TRBD2 (5 bases). This clonotype was obtained from a human donor in good health. For the CDR3, the DNA is TGTGCCAGCAGCGGAGAGAGAGGGAGCCCCTACGAGCAGTACTTC. This encodes CASSGERGSPYEQYF.